This TCR beta chain is from a study of T cell repertoires in cytomegalovirus infection. Study at large: Recently identified HLA-C-restricted CMV epitopes were used, and well-studied HLA-B-restricted CMV epitopes were used as well. CMV infection and matching HLA type were both indicated by public TCR beta signatures. Study-wide results and caveats: Cumulative public TCR beta family frequency identified carriers of CMV plus the relevant HLA. Within the response measured ex vivo, HLA-C-restricted CMV-specific TCR beta clonotypes were dominant.

This clonotype was observed at least ten times. What it recognizes is unknown. Germline assignment: CDR1 SGHVS and CDR2 FNYEAQ. The CDR3 spans 17 residues. V was clipped by 1 base and J by 8 bases; unmatched bases: 13. TCRdb analysed the reads with MiXCR anew, one entry per CDR3 protein. The sample contains around 500,000 distinct CDR3 sequences, approximately 46% of which appear only once. V gene TRBV7-6 combines with J gene TRBJ2-1, with 8 bases that match TRBD2. The source of this sequence is a human donor in good health (CMV status not recorded). Some clones in this sample may be carry-over from other donors' samples. This sample comprised cultured PBMCs, obtained from culture after CMV antigen stimulation. CDR3: CASSLESGTGGLYEQFF. The CDR3 DNA reads as TGTGCCAGCAGCTTAGAATCGGGGACGGGGGGGCTCTATGAGCAGTTCTTC.